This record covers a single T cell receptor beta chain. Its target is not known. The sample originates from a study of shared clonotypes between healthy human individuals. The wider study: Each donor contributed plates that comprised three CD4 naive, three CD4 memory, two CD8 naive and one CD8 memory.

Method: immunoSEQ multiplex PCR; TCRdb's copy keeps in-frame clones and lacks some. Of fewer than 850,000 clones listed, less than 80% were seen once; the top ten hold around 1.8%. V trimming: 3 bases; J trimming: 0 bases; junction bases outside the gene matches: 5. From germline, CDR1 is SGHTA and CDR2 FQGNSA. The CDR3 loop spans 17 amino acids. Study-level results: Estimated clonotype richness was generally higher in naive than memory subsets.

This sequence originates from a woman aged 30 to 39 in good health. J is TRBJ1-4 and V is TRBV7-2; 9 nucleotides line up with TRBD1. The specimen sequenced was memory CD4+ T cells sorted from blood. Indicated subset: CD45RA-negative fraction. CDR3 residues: CASSFRDRVSTNEKLFF. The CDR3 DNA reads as TGTGCCAGCAGCTTCCGGGACAGGGTTTCAACTAATGAAAAACTGTTTTTT.